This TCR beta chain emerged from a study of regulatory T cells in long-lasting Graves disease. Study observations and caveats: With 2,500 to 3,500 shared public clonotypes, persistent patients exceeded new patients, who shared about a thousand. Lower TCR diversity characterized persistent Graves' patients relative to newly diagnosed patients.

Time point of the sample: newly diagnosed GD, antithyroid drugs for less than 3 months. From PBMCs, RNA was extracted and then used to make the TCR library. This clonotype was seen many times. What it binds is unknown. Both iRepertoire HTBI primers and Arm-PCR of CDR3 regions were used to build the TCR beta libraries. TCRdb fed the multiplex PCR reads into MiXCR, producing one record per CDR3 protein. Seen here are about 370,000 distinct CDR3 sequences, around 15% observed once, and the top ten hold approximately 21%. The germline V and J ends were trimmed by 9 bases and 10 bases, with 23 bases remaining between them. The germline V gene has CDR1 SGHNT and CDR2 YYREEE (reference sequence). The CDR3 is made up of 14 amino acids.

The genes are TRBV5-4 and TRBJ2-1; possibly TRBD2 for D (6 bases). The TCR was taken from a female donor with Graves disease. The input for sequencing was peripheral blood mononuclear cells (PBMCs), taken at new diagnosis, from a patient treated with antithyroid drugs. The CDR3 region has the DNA TGTGCCACTTTCTTGGACTACTCTTCGAAAGAGCAGTTCTTC. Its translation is CATFLDYSSKEQFF. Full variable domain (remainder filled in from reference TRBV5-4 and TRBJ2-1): ETGVTQSPTHLIKTRGQQVTLRCSSQSGHNTVSWYQQALGQGPQFIFQYYREEENGRGNFPPRFSGLQFPNYSSELNVNALELDDSALYLCATFLDYSSKEQFFGPGTRLTVL.